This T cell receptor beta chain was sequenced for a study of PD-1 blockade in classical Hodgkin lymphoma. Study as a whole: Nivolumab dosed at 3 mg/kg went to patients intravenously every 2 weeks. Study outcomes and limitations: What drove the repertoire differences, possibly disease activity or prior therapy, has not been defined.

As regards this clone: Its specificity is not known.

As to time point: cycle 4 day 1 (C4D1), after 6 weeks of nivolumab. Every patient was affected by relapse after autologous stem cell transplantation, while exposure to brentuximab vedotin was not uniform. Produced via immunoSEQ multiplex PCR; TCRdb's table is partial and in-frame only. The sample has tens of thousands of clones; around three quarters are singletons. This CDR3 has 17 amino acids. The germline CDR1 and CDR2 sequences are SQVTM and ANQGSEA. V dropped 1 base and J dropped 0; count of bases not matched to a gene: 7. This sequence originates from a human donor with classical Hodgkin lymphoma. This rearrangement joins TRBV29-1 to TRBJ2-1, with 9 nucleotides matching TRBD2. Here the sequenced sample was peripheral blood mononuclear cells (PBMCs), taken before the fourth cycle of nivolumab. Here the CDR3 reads CSVEGLAVPSSYNEQFF. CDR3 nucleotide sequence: TGCAGCGTTGAAGGACTAGCGGTGCCTAGCTCCTACAATGAGCAGTTCTTC.